This T cell receptor beta chain was sequenced during a study of PD-1 blockade in mismatch repair-deficient tumors. The method was immunoSEQ multiplex PCR; TCRdb's version includes in-frame clones alone and lacks a portion of them. The sample gives about 66,000 clones, 70% to 80% of which show up once; 4.5% to 7% is in the top ten. Germline-derived CDR1 and CDR2 are SGHDN and FVKESK. This CDR3 has 13 amino acids. Between the trimmed V and J ends, which lost 0 bases and 10 bases, there was a span of 12 bases. The TCR sequence derives from an adult with mismatch repair-deficient cancer. Material: peripheral blood, obtained 2 weeks after starting pembrolizumab. This sequence joins TRBV14 and TRBJ1-2; D call uncertain. The CDR3: CASSQDHTSLYTF. CDR3 sequence (DNA): TGTGCCAGCAGCCAAGATCACACCTCTCTCTACACCTTC.